This T cell receptor beta chain was profiled in a study of cytomegalovirus exposure and HLA in healthy donors. Points on this clone: Germline and junction disagree at one end, which may indicate a read error.

Use of 60 Vbeta and 13 Jbeta primers characterized the PCR. Under the authors' procedure: It was a later analysis that counted approximately 81 million unique TCR beta chains, of which roughly 10 million were shared. The table came from immunoSEQ multiplex PCR; TCRdb's copy has only in-frame clones and leaves some out. That table is the source of V, J and clone size, and D and trimming were worked out from the DNA. The profile shows around 63,000 clones, 79% of them singletons. Germline CDR1 reads ENHRY; CDR2 reads SYGVKD. The CDR3 runs to 14 residues. The chain combines TRBV10-3 with TRBJ2-1; 8 positions match TRBD2. Sequencing input: PBMCs. This receptor was obtained from a woman in her thirties in good health and CMV-seronegative. The CDR3 reads CATSRGSGNHEQFF. The CDR3 bases are TGTGCCACCAGTCGGGGTAGCGGGAACCATGAGCAGTTCTTC.